A selection of T cell receptor beta chains follows, all from one sample in a study of shared clonotypes between healthy human individuals. Measured with immunoSEQ multiplex PCR; TCRdb has only the in-frame clones, and not every one. The top ten hold roughly 0.13% of the sample, which has over 2 million clones, 90% to 95% seen once. Sequencing used naive CD4+ T cells sorted from blood. The receptors derive from a man aged 18 to 29 in good health. Both conserved end residues are part of each CDR3. A D gene is named only where the DNA matches it firmly. Clone size is shown for a subset of rows, as once, few, many or a class of expanded clone.

size	D	J	V	DNA	CDR3
once	TRBD2	TRBJ2-7	TRBV30	TGTGCCTGGAGTCCCGGGACTAGCGGGAGTGACGAGCAGTACTTC	CAWSPGTSGSDEQYF
.	.	TRBJ2-5	TRBV25-1	TGTGCCAGCAGTGACGGGGGTCGGGAGACCCAGTACTTC	CASSDGGRETQYF
once	TRBD1	TRBJ1-3	TRBV7-9	TGTGCCAGCAGCGTCGGGACAGGGGTCGGCACTGGAAACACCATATATTTT	CASSVGTGVGTGNTIYF
.	.	TRBJ1-6	TRBV30	TGTGCCTGGAGCCTTGGGCCCCTCCACTTT	CAWSLGPLHF
once	.	TRBJ1-1	TRBV12-5	TGTGCTAGTGGTTCCCAGGGGCGGACTGAAGCTTTCTTT	CASGSQGRTEAFF
.	TRBD2	TRBJ2-2	TRBV28	TGTGCCAGCCGAGGCGGGGGGAACACCGGGGAGCTGTTTTTT	CASRGGGNTGELFF
.	TRBD1	TRBJ2-5	TRBV5-4	TGTGCCAGCAGCACTAGGACAGGGGGGGACTATGGGGCCCAGTACTTC	CASSTRTGGDYGAQYF
.	.	TRBJ1-4	TRBV21-1	TGTGCCAGCAGACCAAATGAAAAACTGTTTTTT	CASRPNEKLFF
.	.	TRBJ1-5	TRBV30	TGTGCCTGGAGTGCAGGGAATCAGCCCCAGCATTTT	CAWSAGNQPQHF
.	.	TRBJ2-3	TRBV9	TGTGCCAGCAGCGTAGGGGGGCCCTCCCTCGGGGGAACGCAGTATTTT	CASSVGGPSLGGTQYF
few	.	TRBJ1-2	TRBV5-1	TGCGCCAGCAGCTGGGAAGGGGATAACTATGGCTACACCTTC	CASSWEGDNYGYTF
.	.	TRBJ2-5	TRBV5-1	TGCGCCAGCAGCTTCACAGGGGGCCCGGCTAGCGGGAAAGAGACCCAGTACTTC	CASSFTGGPASGKETQYF